These T cell receptor beta chains were read from a single sample in a study of blood T cell repertoires in COVID-19. Repertoires were generated with immunoSEQ multiplex PCR, while TCRdb's copy carries only in-frame clones and drops some. The sample carries nearly 45,000 clones, approximately 90% recorded once. Source material: peripheral blood. All receptors derive from a man aged 35 to 55 with COVID-19, enrolled during active disease. Each CDR3 is given with its conserved first and last residue. The order of the fields is V gene, CDR3 length, clone size, J gene, D gene, CDR3 DNA, CDR3 protein. D genes are given only for firm matches. Clone size, where shown, is once, few, many, or a class for clones that have expanded.

TRBV12-3/TRBV12-4,13,.,TRBJ1-2,TRBD1,TGTGCCAGCAGTTTGAGACAGGGCCGTGGCTACACCTTC,CASSLRQGRGYTF
TRBV5-1,15,.,TRBJ1-3,.,TGCGCCAGCAGCACGGAGGCAGGCTCTGGAAACACCATATATTTT,CASSTEAGSGNTIYF
TRBV5-6,12,once,TRBJ1-3,.,TGTGCCAGCAGCTTTTATGGAAACACCATATATTTT,CASSFYGNTIYF
TRBV15,16,.,TRBJ1-1,.,TGTGCCACCAGCAGAGATTATGGCGGGGTTCGGACTGAAGCTTTCTTT,CATSRDYGGVRTEAFF
TRBV2,14,few,TRBJ2-1,TRBD2,TGTGCCAGCTCGACTAGCGGGAGAGGGGATGAGCAGTTCTTC,CASSTSGRGDEQFF
TRBV2,15,.,TRBJ1-5,.,TGTGCCAGCAGTGATCGGACAGACCTCAATCAGCCCCAGCATTTT,CASSDRTDLNQPQHF
TRBV5-1,14,.,TRBJ1-1,.,TGCGCCAGCAGCCCGGGGCAGGGGTTCACTGAAGCTTTCTTT,CASSPGQGFTEAFF
TRBV5-1,15,.,TRBJ2-2,.,TGCGCCAGCAGCTTGGTGACAAAAGACACCGGGGAGCTGTTTTTT,CASSLVTKDTGELFF
TRBV10-3,17,.,TRBJ1-5,TRBD1,TGTGCCATCAGTGAGTCGGCAGGGGGGCAGAGCAATCAGCCCCAGCATTTT,CAISESAGGQSNQPQHF
TRBV27,15,.,TRBJ2-6,TRBD1,TGTGCCAGCAGTTCCAGGGGGCCTGGGGCCAACGTCCTGACTTTC,CASSSRGPGANVLTF
TRBV5-1,15,.,TRBJ2-7,TRBD1,TGCGCCAGCAGCTTAGAGGGGACAGGCCTCGACGAGCAGTACTTC,CASSLEGTGLDEQYF
TRBV6-5,16,.,TRBJ2-1,.,TGTGCCAGCAGTTACGAGACAGGGAGGCTGGGCGGAGAGCAGTTCTTC,CASSYETGRLGGEQFF
TRBV24-1,14,.,TRBJ2-4,.,TGTGCCACCAGTGACCCCCGGACAGTGGGCATTCAGTACTTC,CATSDPRTVGIQYF
TRBV28,15,.,TRBJ1-1,.,TGTGCCAGCAGTCCGGAAACAGAAACGAACACTGAAGCTTTCTTT,CASSPETETNTEAFF
TRBV28,16,.,TRBJ2-1,TRBD2,TGTGCCAGCAGCTATCTAGCGGGTGGAACCTACAATGAGCAGTTCTTC,CASSYLAGGTYNEQFF
TRBV11-3,14,once,TRBJ1-1,TRBD1,TGTGCCAGCAGACGAGAACAGGGGAGCACTGAAGCTTTCTTT,CASRREQGSTEAFF
TRBV5-1,15,.,TRBJ2-3,.,TGCGCCAGCAGCTTGTCAGCGGGTAGCACAGATACGCAGTATTTT,CASSLSAGSTDTQYF
TRBV5-5,17,.,TRBJ1-4,TRBD1,TGTGCCAGCAGCGGCTCCGGACAGGTAGCAACTAATGAAAAACTGTTTTTT,CASSGSGQVATNEKLFF
TRBV28,14,.,TRBJ1-5,.,TGTGCCACCATCCCGGGGTCGGGCAATCAGCCCCAGCATTTT,CATIPGSGNQPQHF
TRBV4-1,18,.,TRBJ2-5,TRBD2,TGCGCCAGCAGCCAAGGGGCGGTAGCGGGGGGGGCGATAGAGACCCAGTACTTC,CASSQGAVAGGAIETQYF
TRBV25-1,15,.,TRBJ1-3,TRBD1,TGTGCCAGCAGTGAGGGACAGGGAATTGGAAACACCATATATTTT,CASSEGQGIGNTIYF
TRBV5-5,15,.,TRBJ2-3,TRBD2,TGTGCCAGCAGCATGACTAGCGGGAGCACAGATACGCAGTATTTT,CASSMTSGSTDTQYF
TRBV5-6,14,.,TRBJ2-2,.,TGTGCCAGCAGCTTCGGGAGCGATACCGGGGAGCTGTTTTTT,CASSFGSDTGELFF
TRBV12-1,18,.,TRBJ2-5,.,TGTGCCAGCAGCCATCCCGGGACTAGCGGTCCGTACCAAGAGACCCAGTACTTC,CASSHPGTSGPYQETQYF
TRBV24-1,14,.,TRBJ1-2,.,TGTGCCACCAGTGATTTGGACAATAACTATGGCTACACCTTC,CATSDLDNNYGYTF
TRBV28,13,.,TRBJ2-7,.,TGTGCCAGCAGTTCCACAGGGAGGGGCGAGCAGTACTTC,CASSSTGRGEQYF
TRBV7-2,14,.,TRBJ1-4,.,TGTGCCAGCAGCCGGGACACGGCTAATGAAAAACTGTTTTTT,CASSRDTANEKLFF
TRBV30,12,.,TRBJ2-7,.,TGTGCCTGGAGTGTACATGGAGACGAGCAGTACTTC,CAWSVHGDEQYF
TRBV12-2,17,.,TRBJ2-2,.,TGTGCAAGTCGCTTAGCTTGTACAGGCCCGAACACCGGGGAGCTGTTTTTT,CASRLACTGPNTGELFF
TRBV11-3,14,once,TRBJ2-7,.,TGTGCCAGCCGGCCGGCCCGCGGGACCTACGAGCAGTACTTC,CASRPARGTYEQYF
TRBV7-9,14,once,TRBJ2-7,TRBD1,TGTGCCAGCAGCCAAGGGACAGGCTCCTACGAGCAGTACTTC,CASSQGTGSYEQYF
TRBV5-4,16,.,TRBJ1-4,TRBD1,TGTGCCAGCAGCCCCGGTTTGGACAGGATTAATGAAAAACTGTTTTTT,CASSPGLDRINEKLFF
TRBV11-2,16,.,TRBJ2-5,TRBD1,TGTGCCAGCAGCTTAGCGGGCAGGGGGACCCAAGAGACCCAGTACTTC,CASSLAGRGTQETQYF
TRBV7-9,16,.,TRBJ1-5,.,TGTGCCAGCAGCCGAGGCGGGGATTTGGGCAATCAGCCCCAGCATTTT,CASSRGGDLGNQPQHF
TRBV24-1,16,once,TRBJ2-2,TRBD2,TGTGCCACCAGTGACCCGACTAGCGAGAACACCGGGGAGCTGTTTTTT,CATSDPTSENTGELFF